These 25 T cell receptor beta chains originate from one sample sequenced in a study of patients and donors after allogeneic stem cell transplantation. One entry per CDR3 protein results from TCRdb running MiXCR on the RT-PCR reads. Among fewer than 180,000 distinct CDR3 sequences, over 35% were seen once, and the ten largest hold about 50%. Sequenced: blood, either unsorted or a sorted T cell fraction (not recorded which). The receptors shown here come from a human donor who was either an allogeneic HSCT recipient or a stem cell or donor lymphocyte infusion donor (not recorded which). It is not recorded whose cells these are; they may come from a transplant donor.

This clonotype has just a few counts. The chain combines TRBV20-1 with TRBJ2-7; D not resolved. Per the germline V gene, CDR1 is DFQATT and CDR2 is SNEGSKA (reference sequence). V was trimmed by 2 bases and J by 2 bases, leaving 22 bases between them. CDR3 length equals 17 residues. CDR3 in amino acids: CSARPPGQNAPTYEQYF. The CDR3 nucleotides are TGCAGTGCTAGACCACCCGGGCAGAACGCGCCGACCTACGAGCAGTACTTC.

This clonotype occurred a few times. The chain has TRBV7-9 and TRBJ1-1, with 7 bases identical to TRBD1. The length of the CDR3 is 15 residues. With 5 bases clipped from V and 3 bases from J, the junction kept 9 bases outside the gene matches. Germline loops: CDR1 SEHNR, CDR2 FQNEAQ (reference sequence). CDR3: CASSPRQGGHTEAFF. In nucleotides, the CDR3 is TGTGCCAGCAGCCCCCGACAGGGCGGACACACTGAAGCTTTCTTT.

J is TRBJ2-1 and V is TRBV3-1; 9 nucleotides align to TRBD1. From germline, CDR1 is LGHDT and CDR2 YNNKEL (reference sequence). The CDR3 extends over 14 amino acids. J was trimmed by 9 bases and V by 4 bases; bases with no gene match: 7. Here the CDR3 reads CASSRRDRDGEQFF. CDR3 DNA: TGTGCCAGCAGCCGCCGGGACAGGGACGGTGAGCAGTTCTTC.

The chain recombines TRBV4-3 with TRBJ2-7, with D perhaps matching TRBD2 (6 bases). Trimming removed 4 bases at V and 3 bases at J, with 25 bases between. Germline V lookup: CDR1 LGHNA, CDR2 YSLEER. There are 18 residues in the CDR3. CDR3 loop: CASSPTVASVLPVYEQYF. In DNA, the CDR3 is TGCGCCAGCAGCCCGACTGTCGCTAGCGTATTACCTGTCTACGAGCAGTACTTC.

This chain joins TRBV4-3 and TRBJ2-5; D gene unclear. In germline, CDR1 is LGHNA, CDR2 YSLEER. This CDR3 is built from 15 residues. V lost 0 bases and J lost 2, with 10 bases in between. CDR3 sequence: CASSQDGTAQETQYF. The CDR3 DNA reads as TGCGCCAGCAGCCAAGATGGAACAGCTCAAGAGACCCAGTACTTC.

This clonotype was seen only a few times. This chain uses TRBV20-1 with TRBJ1-2; 8 nucleotides match TRBD1. After removal of 7 bases from V and 4 bases from J, the junction contained 5 bases not matched to a gene. CDR3 length: 12 residues. Germline V CDR1 and CDR2: DFQATT, SNEGSKA (reference sequence). The CDR3 DNA reads as TGCAGTGTCGGGACAGGAACCTATGGCTACACCTTC. It codes for CSVGTGTYGYTF.

V usage is TRBV3-1 and J usage is TRBJ1-2; no firm D call. V gave up 2 bases and J gave up 6 bases, with 19 bases separating them. Germline CDR1 is LGHDT and CDR2 is YNNKEL (reference sequence). This CDR3 contains 16 residues. For the CDR3, the DNA is TGTGCCAGCAGCCAATTAAGGCCGTCCGGGCCACATGGCTACACCTTC. It codes for CASSQLRPSGPHGYTF.

This chain uses TRBV6-6 with TRBJ2-6; D might be TRBD1 (6 bases). V lost 7 bases, J lost 4 bases, and 17 bases lay in between. This CDR3 region has 16 residues. The germline gives CDR1 MNHNY, CDR2 SVGAGI (reference sequence). The CDR3 DNA reads TGTGCCAGCATTCAACCCCCAGGGGAAGGGGCCAACGTCCTGACTTTC. Translation: CASIQPPGEGANVLTF.

This rearrangement joins TRBV7-9 to TRBJ1-4; unclear D gene. Germline-derived CDR1 and CDR2 are SEHNR and FQNEAQ (reference sequence). With 5 bases removed from V and 0 bases from J, the gap between germline ends came to 13 bases. There are 16 residues in the CDR3. CDR3 nucleotides: TGTGCCAGCAGCCCCGGACTTTTTGCAACTAATGAAAAACTGTTTTTT. It encodes CASSPGLFATNEKLFF.

V and J are TRBV20-1 and TRBJ1-2; D gene ambiguous. Trimming shortened V by 3 bases and J by 0 bases, and 14 bases separated the two germline ends. The CDR3 consists of 15 residues. The germline gives CDR1 DFQATT, CDR2 SNEGSKA (reference sequence). CDR3 in amino acids: CSARVQSFSNYGYTF. Written as DNA, the CDR3 is TGCAGTGCTAGGGTCCAGAGCTTTTCTAACTATGGCTACACCTTC.

The chain recombines TRBV6-6 with TRBJ1-5; 9 bases align to TRBD1. V lost 4 bases, J lost 6 bases, and 10 bases stayed unmatched. Germline CDR1 and CDR2: MNHNY and SVGAGI (reference sequence). The CDR3 sequence is 16 residues long. DNA for the CDR3: TGTGCCAGCAGTTTCCCACAGGGGGCAGGGGGTCAGCCCCAGCATTTT. This translates into CASSFPQGAGGQPQHF.

The chain joins TRBV24-1 to TRBJ1-1; TRBD1 might be the D (5 bases). The CDR3 spans 12 residues. Deletions cut 9 bases from V and 10 bases from J, with 17 bases between. Germline V gene sequence: CDR1 KGHDR, CDR2 SFDVKD. The chain's CDR3 is CATQRGTGPAFF. The CDR3 DNA reads as TGTGCCACCCAGCGCGGGACGGGGCCAGCTTTCTTT.

This clonotype was counted between two and nine times. This sequence joins TRBV4-3 and TRBJ1-4; D call uncertain. CDR1 is LGHNA, CDR2 YSLEER, per germline. CDR3 length equals 15 residues. V gave up 1 base and J gave up 4 bases, with 10 bases separating them. In DNA form, the CDR3 reads TGCGCCAGCAGCCAAGGGGCGGGATTTAATGAAAAACTGTTTTTT. This sequence encodes CASSQGAGFNEKLFF.

V is TRBV7-2 and J is TRBJ1-4; D unclear. This CDR3 spans 14 amino acids. The V gene lost 5 bases and the J gene lost 8 bases, with 15 bases spanning the gap. Per the germline V gene, CDR1 is SGHTA and CDR2 is FQGNSA. DNA of the CDR3: TGTGCCAGCAGCCAAAGGACGGGCAGGGAAAAACTGTTTTTT. Protein product: CASSQRTGREKLFF.

V usage is TRBV27 and J usage is TRBJ1-2, with unresolved D. Deletions cut 5 bases from V and 8 bases from J, with 12 bases between. The CDR3 runs 12 residues. The germline V gene has CDR1 MNHEY and CDR2 SMNVEV (reference sequence). The CDR3 spells CASSRSGNGYTF. The CDR3 coding sequence is TGTGCCAGCAGTAGGTCCGGGAACGGCTACACCTTC.

The chain links TRBV2 to TRBJ1-5, with a weak D call TRBD1 (5 bases). The germline V gene has CDR1 SNHLY and CDR2 FYNNEI. V lost 8 bases and J lost 4, with 18 bases in between. The CDR3 consists of 15 residues. The CDR3 bases are TGTGCCAGCGGGGAGTTCAGGGAGTTGAATCAGCCCCAGCATTTT. Protein: CASGEFRELNQPQHF.

This clonotype came up a few times. V and J are TRBV20-1 and TRBJ2-3, with unresolved D. Germline V gene sequence: CDR1 DFQATT, CDR2 SNEGSKA (reference sequence). The V end lost 5 bases, the J end lost 2 bases, and 8 bases lay between the germline ends. The CDR3 contains 12 residues. CDR3 in amino acids: CSAPRLTDTQYF. CDR3 nucleotide sequence: TGCAGTGCTCCAAGGCTCACAGATACGCAGTATTTT.

J is TRBJ1-5 and V is TRBV12-3 or TRBV12-4, with 9 bases lining up with TRBD1. CDR3 length: 16 amino acids. After removal of 5 bases from V and 0 bases from J, the junction contained 5 bases not matched to a gene. The DNA for the CDR3 is TGTGCCAGCAGTCCACAGGGGGCGGGTAGCAATCAGCCCCAGCATTTT. Amino acids: CASSPQGAGSNQPQHF.

This chain joins TRBV6-1 and TRBJ1-4; 7 positions agree with TRBD1. The ends lost 5 bases at V and 2 bases at J; junction bases unmatched: 5. CDR3 length: 15 residues. Germline assignment: CDR1 MNHNS and CDR2 SASEGT. The CDR3 DNA is TGTGCCAGCAGTCCCGGGACAGTCACTAATGAAAAACTGTTTTTT. It is translated as CASSPGTVTNEKLFF.

The chain recombines TRBV4-1 with TRBJ1-4; 7 bases agree with TRBD1. J lost 4 bases, V lost 4 bases, and 9 bases had no gene match. The CDR3 is made up of 16 amino acids. Germline CDR1 MGHRA, CDR2 YSYEKL. CDR3 region: CASSRGDREGNEKLFF. As DNA, the CDR3 is TGCGCCAGCAGCCGAGGTGACAGGGAAGGTAATGAAAAACTGTTTTTT.

The chain combines TRBV6-6 with TRBJ2-6, with 7 bases that match TRBD1. The CDR3 has 14 amino acids. Looked up from germline, CDR1 is MNHNY and CDR2 is SVGAGI (reference sequence). After removal of 10 bases from V and 2 bases from J, the junction contained 5 bases not matched to a gene. This chain's CDR3 is CATNDRAGANVLTF. The CDR3 DNA is TGTGCCACTAATGACAGGGCTGGGGCCAACGTCCTGACTTTC.

This clonotype was found a few times. J is TRBJ1-1 and V is TRBV12-3 or TRBV12-4, with D possibly matching TRBD1 (6 bases). The ends were cut back, 6 bases at V and 4 bases at J, with 9 bases in the middle. This CDR3 region has 12 residues. The CDR3 DNA sequence: TGTGCCAGCAGCAGGGGTGCCACTGAAGCTTTCTTT. It is translated as CASSRGATEAFF.

The chain carries TRBV9 and TRBJ2-1; D unclear. This CDR3 comprises 14 residues. Germline assignment: CDR1 SGDLS and CDR2 YYNGEE. Trimming took off 0 bases at V and 5 bases at J, with 9 bases between the two ends. The CDR3 nucleotides are TGTGCCAGCAGCGTAGAGGTAGGGCACAATGAGCAGTTCTTC. Translating gives CASSVEVGHNEQFF.

This clonotype was recorded at least ten times. The rearrangement links TRBV12-3 or TRBV12-4 to TRBJ1-1; no firm D call. V lost 7 bases, J lost 5 bases, and 14 bases lay in between. This CDR3 has 13 residues. In DNA form, the CDR3 reads TGTGCCAGCACCCGAGCCCGACGAACTGAAGCTTTCTTT. Protein: CASTRARRTEAFF.

V usage is TRBV7-2 and J usage is TRBJ1-5; D is undetermined. The ends were cut back, 1 base at V and 0 bases at J, with 7 bases in the middle. The CDR3 consists of 15 residues. Germline V gives CDR1 SGHTA, CDR2 FQGNSA. CDR3 DNA: TGTGCCAGCAGCTTAGGGTCATCTAGCAATCAGCCCCAGCATTTT. Its protein product is CASSLGSSSNQPQHF.